These 5 T cell receptor beta chains came from one sample sequenced in a study of beta chain features in type 1 diabetes. Study-level results: In every one of the four CD4+ subsets, TCRB CDR3s were moderately but significantly shorter in Type 1 diabetes patients.

No antigen is known for these receptors. The entirety of the isolated RNA underwent reverse transcription, so expressed TCRB transcripts were sequenced. Profiled with immunoSEQ multiplex PCR; TCRdb holds only in-frame clones, not every one. Here the sample spans over 600,000 clones, over 10% being singletons. The material sequenced was naive CD4+ T cells from blood. Source of these receptors: a man aged 30 to 45 with type 1 diabetes.

The CDR3 DNA reads TGTGCCAGCAGTGTGGCAGGGGCGAACTATGGCTACACCTTC. Its protein product is CASSVAGANYGYTF. This chain links TRBV25-1 with TRBJ1-2; TRBD1 is a possible D gene (6 bases). CDR1 is MGHDK and CDR2 is SYGVNS in the germline V gene. The CDR3 is made up of 14 amino acids. Trimming pared 4 bases from V and 2 bases from J, leaving 11 bases between.

The chain joins TRBV11-2 to TRBJ2-5, with D perhaps assigned TRBD1 or TRBD2 (6 bases each). The CDR3 contains 16 residues. V lost 2 bases and J 2 bases, leaving 15 bases between the germline ends. Germline assignment: CDR1 SGHAT and CDR2 FQNNGV. The CDR3 DNA is TGTGCCAGCAGCTTAATGGGGGGCGCATGGCAAGAGACCCAGTACTTC. Amino acid sequence: CASSLMGGAWQETQYF.

The chain combines TRBV7-9 with TRBJ1-2; TRBD1 matches at 8 bases. The CDR3 contains 13 residues. V gave up 5 bases and J gave up 8 bases; unmatched junction bases: 7. Germline-derived CDR1 and CDR2 are SEHNR and FQNEAQ (reference sequence). CDR3 nucleotides: TGTGCCAGCAGCGTGACAGGGGTAGGAGGCTACACCTTC. It is translated as CASSVTGVGGYTF.

The V and J genes are TRBV2 and TRBJ1-6, with 9 nucleotides matching TRBD1. CDR3 length: 15 amino acids. The germline V gene encodes CDR1 SNHLY and CDR2 FYNNEI. Trimming took 3 bases from V and 10 from J; bases not matched to a gene: 7. CDR3 nucleotide sequence: TGTGCCAGCAGTGATATTAGGACAGGGGAATCACCCCTCCACTTT. This translates into CASSDIRTGESPLHF.

The CDR3 here is CGSSGQVSPGELFF. The CDR3 DNA sequence: TGTGGTAGCTCGGGACAGGTTTCCCCCGGGGAGCTGTTTTTT. This chain uses TRBV28 with TRBJ2-2; 8 bases fit TRBD1. CDR1 is MDHEN, CDR2 SYDVKM, per germline. This CDR3 comprises 14 residues.